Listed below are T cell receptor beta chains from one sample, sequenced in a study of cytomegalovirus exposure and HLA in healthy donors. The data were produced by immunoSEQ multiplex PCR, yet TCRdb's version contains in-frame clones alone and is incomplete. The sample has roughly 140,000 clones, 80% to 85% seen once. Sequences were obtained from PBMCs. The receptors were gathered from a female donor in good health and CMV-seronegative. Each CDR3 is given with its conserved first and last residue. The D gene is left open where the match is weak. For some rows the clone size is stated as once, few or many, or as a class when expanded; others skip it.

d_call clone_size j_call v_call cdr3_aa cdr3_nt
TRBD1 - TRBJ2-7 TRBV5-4 CASSAGQGLNEQYF TGTGCCAGCAGCGCCGGACAGGGGTTGAACGAGCAGTACTTC
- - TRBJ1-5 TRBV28 CASSLTVYPQHF TGTGCCAGCAGTTTAACCGTCTACCCCCAGCATTTT
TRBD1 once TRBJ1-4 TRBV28 CASTEPGQGNEKLFF TGTGCCAGCACCGAACCGGGACAGGGAAATGAAAAACTGTTTTTT
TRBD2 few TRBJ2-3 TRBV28 CASSLWATSGRTSTDTQYF TGTGCCAGCAGTTTATGGGCTACTAGCGGGAGGACTAGCACAGATACGCAGTATTTT
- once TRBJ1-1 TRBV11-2 CASSSQTQTEAFF TGTGCCAGCAGCTCCCAAACCCAGACTGAAGCTTTCTTT
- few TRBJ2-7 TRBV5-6 CASSLAYEQYF TGTGCCAGCAGCTTGGCATACGAGCAGTACTTC
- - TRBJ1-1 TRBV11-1 CASSRDKNTEAFF TGTGCCAGCAGCCGGGACAAGAACACTGAAGCTTTCTTT
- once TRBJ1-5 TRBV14 CASSQRGTGQPQHF TGTGCCAGCAGCCAAAGGGGAACAGGGCAGCCCCAGCATTTT
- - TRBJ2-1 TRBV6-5 CASSLFSYNEQFF TGTGCCAGCAGTCTATTCTCCTACAATGAGCAGTTCTTC
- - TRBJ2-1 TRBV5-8 CASSLWDSEVDEQFF TGTGCCAGCAGCTTGTGGGATTCGGAGGTCGATGAGCAGTTCTTC
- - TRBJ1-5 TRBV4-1 CASSPPVGAGLDQPQHF TGCGCCAGCAGCCCCCCGGTAGGGGCAGGGCTCGATCAGCCCCAGCATTTT
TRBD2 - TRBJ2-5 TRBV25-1 CASSDPRGGVETQYF TGTGCCAGCAGTGATCCCCGGGGAGGGGTAGAGACCCAGTACTTC
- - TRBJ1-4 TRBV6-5 CASSPQGSNEKLFF TGTGCCAGCAGCCCACAGGGAAGTAATGAAAAACTGTTTTTT
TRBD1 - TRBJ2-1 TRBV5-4 CASSGGQGELDEQFF TGTGCCAGCAGCGGGGGACAGGGGGAACTCGATGAGCAGTTCTTC
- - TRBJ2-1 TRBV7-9 CASRRVSGYNEQFF TGTGCCAGCAGAAGGGTGAGCGGGTACAATGAGCAGTTCTTC
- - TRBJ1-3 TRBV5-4 CASSLGQGFGNTIYF TGTGCCAGCAGCTTGGGGCAGGGCTTCGGAAACACCATATATTTT
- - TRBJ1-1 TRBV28 CASSFTSGNTEAFF TGTGCCAGCAGTTTTACATCAGGGAACACTGAAGCTTTCTTT
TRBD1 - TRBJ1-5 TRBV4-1 CASSPWGTGDQPQHF TGCGCCAGCAGCCCATGGGGGACAGGGGATCAGCCCCAGCATTTT
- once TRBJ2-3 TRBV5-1 CASSFGLAHTDTQYF TGCGCCAGCAGTTTTGGACTCGCGCACACAGATACGCAGTATTTT
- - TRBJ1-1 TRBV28 CASSPPDRPMNTEAFF TGTGCCAGCAGTCCACCGGACAGACCCATGAACACTGAAGCTTTCTTT
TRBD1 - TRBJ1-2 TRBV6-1 CASTTGPNYGYTF TGTGCCAGCACGACAGGGCCTAACTATGGCTACACCTTC
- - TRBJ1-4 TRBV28 CASLGRGSMNEKLFF TGTGCCAGCCTAGGCAGGGGATCAATGAATGAAAAACTGTTTTTT
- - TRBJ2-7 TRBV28 CASRARRSYEQYF TGTGCCAGCAGAGCCAGGAGGTCCTACGAGCAGTACTTC
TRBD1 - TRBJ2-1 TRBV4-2 CASSQDRVAYNEQFF TGTGCCAGCAGCCAGGACAGGGTGGCCTACAATGAGCAGTTCTTC
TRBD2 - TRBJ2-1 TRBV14 CASSEGEIAGGLYNEQFF TGTGCCAGCAGCGAAGGAGAAATAGCGGGAGGGTTATACAATGAGCAGTTCTTC
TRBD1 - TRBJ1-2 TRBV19 CASSSTGSTNYGYTF TGTGCCAGTAGTTCGACAGGGTCGACTAACTATGGCTACACCTTC
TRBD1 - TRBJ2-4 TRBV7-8 CASSQRQGASKNIQYF TGTGCCAGCAGCCAGAGACAGGGGGCATCCAAAAACATTCAGTACTTC
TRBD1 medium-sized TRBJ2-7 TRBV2 CASGQGRGYEQYF TGTGCCAGTGGACAGGGACGTGGTTACGAGCAGTACTTC
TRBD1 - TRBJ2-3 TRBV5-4 CASSPPGQGTDTQYF TGTGCCAGCAGCCCCCCGGGACAGGGGACAGATACGCAGTATTTT
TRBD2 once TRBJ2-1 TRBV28 CASSKVSGRSSYNEQFF TGTGCCAGCAGTAAAGTAAGCGGGAGGAGTTCCTACAATGAGCAGTTCTTC
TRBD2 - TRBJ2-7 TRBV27 CASSYGRNYEQYF TGTGCCAGCAGTTACGGGAGGAACTACGAGCAGTACTTC
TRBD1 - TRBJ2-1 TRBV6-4 CASSPRDRGAEQFF TGTGCCAGCAGTCCCCGGGACAGGGGGGCTGAGCAGTTCTTC
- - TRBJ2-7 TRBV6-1 CAWGGLYEQYF TGTGCCTGGGGGGGGCTGTACGAGCAGTACTTC
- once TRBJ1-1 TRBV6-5 CASSYLGTEAFF TGTGCCAGCAGTTACCTCGGGACTGAAGCTTTCTTT
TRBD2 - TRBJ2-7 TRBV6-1 CASSREEAGVYEQYF TGTGCCAGCAGTCGGGAAGAAGCGGGAGTCTACGAGCAGTACTTC
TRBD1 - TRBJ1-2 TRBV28 CASSRRTGGWGYTF TGTGCCAGCAGCCGACGGACAGGGGGATGGGGCTACACCTTC
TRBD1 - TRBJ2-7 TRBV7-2 CASSRDRVAYEQYF TGTGCCAGCAGCCGGGACAGGGTTGCCTACGAGCAGTACTTC
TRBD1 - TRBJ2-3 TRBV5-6 CASSPDRGRTDTQYF TGTGCCAGCAGCCCGGACAGGGGAAGGACAGATACGCAGTATTTT
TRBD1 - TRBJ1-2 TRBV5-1 CASSLVGGAQYGYTF TGCGCCAGCAGCTTGGTAGGGGGCGCCCAGTATGGCTACACCTTC
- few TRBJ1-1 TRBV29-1 CSVEVANTEAFF TGCAGCGTTGAAGTAGCGAACACTGAAGCTTTCTTT
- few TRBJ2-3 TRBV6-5 CASSYSMAGTDTQYF TGTGCCAGCAGTTACTCGATGGCGGGAACAGATACGCAGTATTTT
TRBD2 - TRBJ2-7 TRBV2 CASTESGSASYEQYF TGTGCCAGCACCGAAAGCGGGAGCGCCTCCTACGAGCAGTACTTC
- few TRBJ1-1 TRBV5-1 CASRIGGNTEAFF TGCGCCAGCAGAATAGGGGGGAACACTGAAGCTTTCTTT
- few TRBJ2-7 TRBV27 CASIPQGSYEQYF TGTGCCAGCATCCCCCAGGGATCCTACGAGCAGTACTTC
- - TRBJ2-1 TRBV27 CASSWGVEGDEQFF TGTGCCAGCAGTTGGGGGGTCGAGGGAGATGAGCAGTTCTTC
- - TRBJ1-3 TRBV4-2 CASSQETGSAGNTIYF TGTGCCAGCAGCCAAGAAACAGGGTCGGCTGGAAACACCATATATTTT
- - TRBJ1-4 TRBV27 CASSLSWGGNEKLFF TGTGCCAGCAGTTTATCCTGGGGAGGCAATGAAAAACTGTTTTTT
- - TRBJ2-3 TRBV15 CATSTPPGAGTHTQYF TGTGCCACCAGCACCCCCCCAGGTGCAGGCACACATACGCAGTATTTT
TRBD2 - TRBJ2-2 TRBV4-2 CASSRTTSGSLGDTGELFF TGTGCCAGCAGCCGTACTACTAGCGGGAGTTTAGGCGACACCGGGGAGCTGTTTTTT
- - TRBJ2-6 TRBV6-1 CASSDDLREAGANVLTF TGTGCCAGCAGTGATGACCTCAGGGAGGCTGGGGCCAACGTCCTGACTTTC
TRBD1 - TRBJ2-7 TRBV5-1 CASSEVDRAGEQYF TGCGCCAGCAGCGAAGTTGACAGGGCGGGCGAGCAGTACTTC
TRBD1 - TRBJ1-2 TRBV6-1 CASSASKGANKRAYGYTF TGTGCCAGCAGTGCCTCCAAGGGGGCGAACAAGCGGGCCTATGGCTACACCTTC
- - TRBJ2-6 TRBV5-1 CASSFEGGFSGANVLTF TGCGCCAGCAGCTTTGAAGGCGGTTTCTCTGGGGCCAACGTCCTGACTTTC
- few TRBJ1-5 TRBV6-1 CASSEGAATFSSNQPQHF TGTGCCAGCAGTGAAGGGGCAGCTACCTTCTCTAGCAATCAGCCCCAGCATTTT